Below are 28 T cell receptor beta chains sequenced from a single sample in a study of T-cell memory formation after mild COVID-19. Via MiXCR, TCRdb re-called the 5' RACE reads, giving one row per CDR3 protein. The sample holds some 450,000 distinct CDR3 sequences; about a sixth are singletons and the top ten take roughly 21%. Sequenced input: PBMCs or a T cell subset sorted from them (not recorded which). The receptors derive from a man between 18 and 35 years old who had mild COVID-19 (a few samples of this study predate the infection). Cell type and time point are not known.

The chain is built from TRBV3-1 and TRBJ1-4; D is uncertain. V lost 4 bases, J lost 5 bases, and 17 bases lay in between. The CDR3 extends over 16 amino acids. Germline CDR1 reads LGHDT; CDR2 reads YNNKEL (reference sequence). The CDR3 region is CASSLRPREGNEKLFF. Written as DNA, the CDR3 is TGTGCCAGCAGCCTTCGTCCCCGGGAAGGGAATGAAAAACTGTTTTTT.

The sample holds a few counts of this clonotype. The J gene is TRBJ1-2, the V gene TRBV5-4; no reliable D call. CDR1 is SGHNT and CDR2 is YYREEE in the germline V gene (reference sequence). This CDR3 is built from 12 residues. V gave up 4 bases and J gave up 4 bases, with 8 bases separating them. The CDR3 sequence is CASSLTTYGYTF. The CDR3 region has the DNA TGTGCCAGCAGCCTCACGACCTATGGCTACACCTTC.

This chain uses TRBV12-3 or TRBV12-4 with TRBJ2-7; D is perhaps TRBD2 (8 bases). CDR3 length: 15 residues. V was shortened by 3 bases and J by 3 bases, with 15 bases between the two germline ends. The CDR3 sequence is CASSFGGGTDYEQYF. The DNA for the CDR3 is TGTGCCAGCAGTTTCGGCGGGGGGACAGACTACGAGCAGTACTTC.

This clonotype was counted only a few times. The chain has TRBV2 and TRBJ1-4, with a possible D match to TRBD1 (6 bases). This CDR3 region has 15 residues. V was cut by 9 bases and J by 4 bases, with 18 bases left in between. In germline, CDR1 is SNHLY, CDR2 FYNNEI. The CDR3 spells CASSTLDSFNEKLFF. CDR3 bases: TGTGCCAGTTCTACCTTGGACAGCTTTAATGAAAAACTGTTTTTT.

The chain recombines TRBV18 with TRBJ2-3, with D unclear. Germline CDR1 and CDR2: KGHSH and LQKENI. V was cut by 4 bases and J by 9 bases, with 11 bases left in between. The CDR3 covers 12 residues. The CDR3 here is CASSQEWATQYF. In DNA form, the CDR3 reads TGTGCCAGCTCACAGGAGTGGGCCACGCAGTATTTT.

The chain joins TRBV27 to TRBJ2-3; TRBD1 might be the D (5 bases). The germline gives CDR1 MNHEY, CDR2 SMNVEV (reference sequence). The CDR3 is 15 residues long. Deletions cut 4 bases from V and 4 bases from J, with 15 bases between. CDR3 residues: CASSSPARGPDTQYF. In DNA, the CDR3 is TGTGCCAGCAGTTCACCAGCTAGGGGCCCAGATACGCAGTATTTT.

This clonotype appeared many times. This chain links TRBV28 with TRBJ1-1; 11 positions match TRBD1. The V and J ends lost 5 bases and 4 bases, in that order; junction bases with no gene match: 6. Germline V gene data show CDR1 as MDHEN and CDR2 as SYDVKM. The CDR3 has 15 amino acids. This chain's CDR3 is CASSAYGTGGTEAFF. CDR3 nucleotide sequence: TGTGCCAGCAGTGCCTACGGGACAGGGGGCACTGAAGCTTTCTTT.

There are a few counts of this clonotype. The chain carries TRBV24-1 and TRBJ2-5; the D call may be TRBD1 or TRBD2 (6 bases each). This CDR3 spans 14 amino acids. Trimming took off 3 bases at V and 9 bases at J, with 16 bases between the two ends. Germline values: CDR1 KGHDR, CDR2 SFDVKD. In DNA, the CDR3 is TGTGCCACCAGTGATGGCGGGACGGACAGCCCCCAGTACTTC. Translating it yields CATSDGGTDSPQYF.

The chain uses TRBV7-3 and TRBJ2-2; D ambiguous. Between the trimmed V and J ends, which lost 6 bases and 1 base, there was a span of 6 bases. From germline, CDR1 is SGHTA and CDR2 FQGTGA. This CDR3 has 13 amino acids. The CDR3 DNA is TGTGCCAGCAGGATACAGAACACCGGGGAGCTGTTTTTT. Its protein product is CASRIQNTGELFF.

The chain joins TRBV4-1 to TRBJ2-5, with TRBD2 identical over 9 bases. This CDR3 spans 16 amino acids. CDR1 is MGHRA, CDR2 YSYEKL, per germline. V shed 4 bases, J shed 5 bases, and the junction held 11 bases outside the gene matches. The CDR3 DNA follows: TGCGCCAGCAGCCGCCTGGGACTAGCAGACCGTGAGACCCAGTACTTC. Translated, it gives CASSRLGLADRETQYF.

Only a few counts were recorded for this clonotype. The chain uses TRBV11-2 and TRBJ2-2, with a weak D call TRBD1 (5 bases). V was clipped by 6 bases and J by 2 bases, with 13 bases between them. Germline CDR1 is SGHAT and CDR2 is FQNNGV. This CDR3 contains 15 residues. Written as DNA, the CDR3 is TGTGCCAGCAGTTTTACCCAGGGTAACACCGGGGAGCTGTTTTTT. Translating gives CASSFTQGNTGELFF.

The chain combines TRBV6-1 with TRBJ1-5; TRBD1 agrees at 8 bases. The CDR3 is made up of 14 amino acids. V lost 6 bases and J lost 7; bases outside the gene matches: 8. Per germline, CDR1 MNHNS and CDR2 SASEGT. DNA for the CDR3: TGTGCCAGCAGGACAGGGGTATATGGACAGCCCCAGCATTTT. Translating it yields CASRTGVYGQPQHF.

The rearrangement joins TRBV5-1 to TRBJ2-5; no clear D. V lost 5 bases, J lost 2 bases, and 13 bases lay in between. Germline assignment: CDR1 SGHRS and CDR2 YFSETQ. CDR3 size: 14 residues. CDR3 DNA: TGCGCCAGCAGGCGAGTAGTGGGACAAGAGACCCAGTACTTC. This codes for CASRRVVGQETQYF.

V gene TRBV10-3 combines with J gene TRBJ1-5; D might be TRBD1 (6 bases). Between the trimmed V and J ends, which lost 10 bases and 6 bases, there was a span of 16 bases. In germline, CDR1 is ENHRY, CDR2 SYGVKD. The CDR3 contains 13 residues. Here the CDR3 DNA reads TGTGCCACCAGGGGCCCGACGGGTCAGCCCCAGCATTTT. It codes for CATRGPTGQPQHF.

The V call is TRBV4-3, the J call TRBJ2-5, with D unclear. Trimming left V 0 bases short and J 2 bases short, with 13 bases between. CDR1 and CDR2 (germline): LGHNA, YSLEER. This CDR3 has 16 residues. CDR3 region: CASSQDIPGTQETQYF. CDR3 in DNA: TGCGCCAGCAGCCAAGACATACCAGGCACTCAAGAGACCCAGTACTTC.

The V gene is TRBV7-8, the J gene TRBJ2-4; D could derive from TRBD1 or TRBD2 (5 bases each). This CDR3 contains 15 residues. CDR1 and CDR2 (germline): SGHVS, FQNEAQ. Trimming took off 1 base at V and 6 bases at J, with 13 bases between the two ends. The CDR3 region has the DNA TGTGCCAGCAGCTTAGTAACCGGGACGGTAAACATTCAGTACTTC. Translation: CASSLVTGTVNIQYF.

This chain joins TRBV28 and TRBJ2-3, with 13 bases that match TRBD2. The length of the CDR3 is 20 residues. Germline CDR1 reads MDHEN; CDR2 reads SYDVKM. Trimming at V came to 7 bases and at J to 1 base, leaving 17 bases not matched to a gene. As DNA, the CDR3 is TGTGCCAGCATTGCCTCGGGACTAGCGGGGCTACTTCGAGGCACAGATACGCAGTATTTT. This codes for CASIASGLAGLLRGTDTQYF.

The chain combines TRBV18 with TRBJ1-6; tentatively, D is TRBD1 (6 bases). V shed 3 bases and J shed 8 bases, with 11 bases lying between them. Per the germline V gene, CDR1 is KGHSH and CDR2 is LQKENI. The CDR3 loop spans 14 amino acids. The CDR3 region has the DNA TGTGCCAGCTCACCCCCAGGGGCCCATTCACCCCTCCACTTT. This sequence encodes CASSPPGAHSPLHF. The whole variable domain, filled in from reference TRBV18 and TRBJ1-6, reads NAGVMQNPRHLVRRRGQEARLRCSPMKGHSHVYWYRQLPEEGLKFMVYLQKENIIDESGMPKERFSAEFPKEGPSILRIQQVVRGDSAAYFCASSPPGAHSPLHFGNGTRLTVT.

The sample holds a few counts of this clonotype. J is TRBJ1-5 and V is TRBV7-2; tentative D call: TRBD1 (6 bases). The CDR3 loop spans 16 amino acids. Germline CDR1 and CDR2: SGHTA and FQGNSA. Trimming removed 3 bases at V and 0 bases at J, with 12 bases between. CDR3 in DNA: TGTGCCAGCAGCTTCCGGACAGTATATAGCAATCAGCCCCAGCATTTT. Encoded protein: CASSFRTVYSNQPQHF. Full variable domain (outside the CDR3, taken from reference TRBV7-2 and TRBJ1-5): GAGVSQSPSNKVTEKGKDVELRCDPISGHTALYWYRQSLGQGLEFLIYFQGNSAPDKSGLPSDRFSAERTGGSVSTLTIQRTQQEDSAVYLCASSFRTVYSNQPQHFGDGTRLSIL.

This chain joins TRBV28 and TRBJ2-7; D is ambiguous. The CDR3 spans 12 residues. Trimming pared 6 bases from V and 7 bases from J, leaving 13 bases between. Germline V lookup: CDR1 MDHEN, CDR2 SYDVKM. Here the CDR3 reads CASSFEPGEQYV. For the CDR3, the DNA is TGTGCCAGCAGCTTTGAACCCGGGGAGCAGTACGTC.

This clonotype was detected only a few times. The chain carries TRBV7-9 and TRBJ2-3; D may be TRBD2 (7 bases). The CDR3 runs 16 residues. V was shortened by 4 bases and J by 4 bases, with 18 bases between the two germline ends. In germline, CDR1 is SEHNR, CDR2 FQNEAQ (reference sequence). CDR3 amino acids: CASSSRRGGGADTQYF. The CDR3 DNA is TGTGCCAGCAGCTCCCGTAGAGGGGGGGGCGCAGATACGCAGTATTTT.

The chain couples TRBV27 to TRBJ1-2, with 10 bases identical to TRBD1. Germline V CDR1 and CDR2: MNHEY, SMNVEV (reference sequence). Trimming took 3 bases from V and 5 from J; bases not matched to a gene: 3. The CDR3 runs to 14 residues. In DNA form, the CDR3 reads TGTGCCAGCAGTTTTCGGGGACAGGGGTATGGCTACACCTTC. It is translated as CASSFRGQGYGYTF.

V and J are TRBV5-1 and TRBJ2-7; a possible D gene is TRBD2 (6 bases). CDR1 is SGHRS and CDR2 is YFSETQ in the germline V gene. Trimming pared 2 bases from V and 2 bases from J, leaving 11 bases between. This CDR3 is 14 amino acids long. CDR3 sequence reads: CASSLGGVPYEQYF. The CDR3 coding sequence is TGCGCCAGCAGCTTAGGCGGGGTACCCTACGAGCAGTACTTC.

This clonotype came up a few times. V is TRBV7-9 and J is TRBJ2-3, with D tentatively TRBD1 or TRBD2 (5 bases each). The germline V gene encodes CDR1 SEHNR and CDR2 FQNEAQ (reference sequence). V was clipped by 4 bases and J by 2 bases, with 7 bases between them. The CDR3 is 13 amino acids. CDR3 sequence reads: CASSYGATDTQYF. In DNA form, the CDR3 reads TGTGCCAGCAGCTACGGGGCCACAGATACGCAGTATTTT.

This clonotype has at least ten counts. The chain uses TRBV4-3 and TRBJ2-1, with 13 bases identical to TRBD2. CDR1 is LGHNA and CDR2 is YSLEER in the germline V gene. The CDR3 runs 17 residues. J lost 2 bases, V lost 7 bases, and 8 bases had no gene match. CDR3: CASTPGLAGSPYNEQFF. The CDR3 nucleotides are TGCGCCAGCACCCCGGGACTAGCGGGGAGTCCCTACAATGAGCAGTTCTTC.

The CDR3 region is CASSGGGPAGWGTDTQYF. DNA of the CDR3: TGTGCCAGCAGTGGCGGGGGGCCTGCAGGGTGGGGTACAGATACGCAGTATTTT. V and J are TRBV7-8 and TRBJ2-3; TRBD2 matches at 8 bases. V shed 6 bases and J 3 bases; nucleotides not matched to a gene: 17. The germline V gene encodes CDR1 SGHVS and CDR2 FQNEAQ. This CDR3 is built from 18 residues.

This clonotype showed up just a few times. The chain employs TRBV5-1 and TRBJ1-1, with a possible D match to TRBD1 (6 bases). V was clipped by 4 bases and J by 0 bases, with 10 bases between them. The CDR3 runs to 14 residues. Germline CDR1 is SGHRS and CDR2 is YFSETQ. The CDR3 loop reads CASSTEGVNTEAFF. The CDR3 bases are TGCGCCAGCAGCACTGAGGGGGTGAACACTGAAGCTTTCTTT.

This clonotype was seen ten or more times. The rearrangement links TRBV5-5 to TRBJ2-1; perhaps TRBD2 as D (6 bases). The CDR3 is made up of 15 amino acids. Germline V gene lookup returns CDR1 SGHKS and CDR2 YYEKEE (reference sequence). The V end was cut by 4 bases, the J end by 9 bases, with 20 bases between. This CDR3 is CASSPLGGLVSEQFF. As DNA, the CDR3 is TGTGCCAGCAGCCCGCTGGGGGGTCTCGTGAGTGAGCAGTTCTTC. Full variable domain (outside the CDR3, taken from reference TRBV5-5 and TRBJ2-1): DAGVTQSPTHLIKTRGQQVTLRCSPISGHKSVSWYQQVLGQGPQFIFQYYEKEERGRGNFPDRFSARQFPNYSSELNVNALLLGDSALYLCASSPLGGLVSEQFFGPGTRLTVL.